This TCR beta chain was observed in a study of STAT5B mutations in CD4+ large granular lymphocyte leukemia. Germline V CDR1 and CDR2: SGHAT, FQDESV (reference sequence). Between the trimmed V and J ends, which lost 1 base and 5 bases, there was a span of 14 bases. The CDR3 extends over 16 amino acids. Concerning this clone: As yet, its antigen is unknown.

Assay: immunoSEQ multiplex PCR; the TCRdb copy retains only in-frame clones and omits some. The table lists tens of thousands of clones, roughly three quarters of them singletons. Study results and caveats: No patients shared main leukemic clonotypes, though roughly 23% appeared at low frequency elsewhere.

Input material: CD4+ T cells from blood buffy coats. The sequence was collected from a human donor in good health. The genes are TRBV11-1 and TRBJ2-2; D unclear. As DNA, the CDR3 is TGTGCCAGCAGCTTAGGGACCACCACAGTTACCGGGGAGCTGTTTTTT. Translated, it gives CASSLGTTTVTGELFF.